Presented here are 5 T cell receptor beta chains from one specimen sequenced in a study of blood T cell repertoires in COVID-19. Measured with immunoSEQ multiplex PCR; TCRdb has only the in-frame clones, and not every one. The table has roughly 52,000 clones, 75% to 85% seen once; the top ten hold roughly 13%. The sequenced sample was peripheral blood. The receptors originated from a human donor in a cohort sampled during active COVID-19.

The chain couples TRBV15 to TRBJ2-7; 8 bases are a match to TRBD2. Germline V CDR1 and CDR2: LNHNV, YYDKDF (reference sequence). Trimming removed 3 bases from V and 3 bases from J; junction bases left unmatched: 4. The length of the CDR3 is 14 residues. CDR3 sequence: CATSSGRALYEQYF. In DNA form, the CDR3 reads TGTGCCACCAGCAGCGGGAGGGCCCTCTACGAGCAGTACTTC.

The chain links TRBV5-1 to TRBJ2-7, with D unresolved. The V and J ends lost 4 bases and 3 bases respectively, with 11 bases between them. The germline V gene encodes CDR1 SGHRS and CDR2 YFSETQ. The CDR3 contains 13 residues. The DNA of the CDR3 is TGCGCCAGCAGCAGAACGGAGATCTACGAGCAGTACTTC. Translation: CASSRTEIYEQYF.

This chain links TRBV7-9 with TRBJ1-2; 7 bases map to TRBD1. V dropped 5 bases and J dropped 2; count of bases not matched to a gene: 2. Germline values: CDR1 SEHNR, CDR2 FQNEAQ (reference sequence). This CDR3 comprises 13 residues. The CDR3 is CASSTTGNYGYTF. CDR3 DNA: TGTGCCAGCAGCACGACAGGGAACTATGGCTACACCTTC. Based on the CDR3 plus reference TRBV7-9 and TRBJ1-2, the full variable domain is DTGVSQNPRHKITKRGQNVTFRCDPISEHNRLYWYRQTLGQGPEFLTYFQNEAQLEKSRLLSDRFSAERPKGSFSTLEIQRTEQGDSAMYLCASSTTGNYGYTFGSGTRLTVV.

V is TRBV11-2 and J is TRBJ1-6, with 10 bases lining up with TRBD1. The ends lost 1 base at V and 5 bases at J; junction bases unmatched: 5. The CDR3 totals 17 residues. Germline CDR1 and CDR2: SGHAT and FQNNGV. CDR3 in DNA: TGTGCCAGCAGCTTAGGTTCCGGGACAGGGGATAATTCACCCCTCCACTTT. Its protein is CASSLGSGTGDNSPLHF.

The rearrangement uses TRBV5-1 and TRBJ2-7; D perhaps matches TRBD1 (6 bases). CDR1 and CDR2 from the germline V gene are SGHRS and YFSETQ. There are 16 residues in the CDR3. Trimming shortened V by 4 bases and J by 1 base, and 18 bases separated the two germline ends. The DNA of the CDR3 is TGCGCCAGCAGCCCATCCGCCGGGACACAATCCTACGAGCAGTACTTC. It codes for CASSPSAGTQSYEQYF.